This TCR beta chain appears in the sequencing data of a study of shared clonotypes between healthy human individuals. Study details: Those who served as donors were two women and a few men between the ages of 18 and 49. Each donor had three CD4 naive, three CD4 memory, two CD8 naive and one CD8 memory plate.

Clones were sequenced by immunoSEQ multiplex PCR, and TCRdb holds only the in-frame ones, with some missing. The sample holds around 980,000 clones, roughly 74% seen once. All of the donors resided in Nashville, Tennessee, and each was a Caucasian adult. CD4+ cell separation produced CD45RA+ naive and CD45RA-negative memory subsets. The CDR3 sequence is 15 residues long. With 3 bases removed from V and 0 bases from J, the gap between germline ends came to 11 bases. The germline V gene has CDR1 MDHEN and CDR2 SYDVKM. The chain combines TRBV28 with TRBJ1-2; D gene uncertain. The origin of this receptor is a young man in good health. Some clones in this sample may be carry-over from other donors' samples. The sequenced sample consisted of memory CD4+ T cells from PBMCs. Regarding subset: CD45RA-negative fraction. CDR3 sequence: CASSFGSTTNYGYTF. CDR3 DNA sequence: TGTGCCAGCAGTTTTGGATCAACTACTAACTATGGCTACACCTTC.